These T cell receptor beta chains were read from a single sample in a study of beta chain features in type 1 diabetes. Generated by immunoSEQ multiplex PCR, the TCRdb table keeps only in-frame clones and is missing some. The table includes 310,000 or so clones, around 8% detected once. Sample: central memory CD4+ T cells from blood. These receptors all stem from a woman between 18 and 30 years old in good health. CDR3s include the opening cysteine and the closing phenylalanine or tryptophan. The D gene is left open where the match is weak. For some rows the clone size is stated as once, few or many, or as a class when expanded; others skip it.

DNA	CDR3	V	J	size	D
TGTGCCAGCAGTGGCAGATCCTACGAGCAGTACTTC	CASSGRSYEQYF	TRBV2	TRBJ2-7	.	.
TGTGCCACCCCTACCCGGGGGATGCTAGCGGGAGGGTACGAGCAGTACTTC	CATPTRGMLAGGYEQYF	TRBV21-1	TRBJ2-7	few	.
TGTGCCAGTAGGCCCCGGGGAACCTACAATGAGCAGTTCTTC	CASRPRGTYNEQFF	TRBV19	TRBJ2-1	many	.
TGTGCCAGCAGCGTAAGACTAGCGGCGAGCTCCTACAATGAGCAGTTCTTC	CASSVRLAASSYNEQFF	TRBV7-8	TRBJ2-1	few	TRBD2
TGTGCCAGCTCACCACTCACTGGGACTAGCGGATACAATGAGCAGTTCTTC	CASSPLTGTSGYNEQFF	TRBV18	TRBJ2-1	.	TRBD2
TGCAGTGCTTCCGACTCCTACGAGCAGTACTTC	CSASDSYEQYF	TRBV20-1	TRBJ2-7	.	.
TGTGCCAGCAGCCGACAGGACACAGATACGCAGTATTTT	CASSRQDTDTQYF	TRBV6-5	TRBJ2-3	.	.
TGTGCCAGTAGTACCCAGGGTAGGGGTATCTATGGCTACACCTTC	CASSTQGRGIYGYTF	TRBV19	TRBJ1-2	.	.
TGTGCCAGCAGCCAAGGTGGACAGGGCAATGAAAAACTGTTTTTT	CASSQGGQGNEKLFF	TRBV5-4	TRBJ1-4	.	TRBD1
TGTGCCAGCCGGCCCGGAGTGGGCTACGAGCAGTACTTC	CASRPGVGYEQYF	TRBV6-6	TRBJ2-7	.	.
TGTGCCAGCTCACCAGGGCCTTCCTACGAGCAGTACTTC	CASSPGPSYEQYF	TRBV18	TRBJ2-7	.	.
TGTGCCAGCAGTGTGACAGGAGGCACAGATACGCAGTATTTT	CASSVTGGTDTQYF	TRBV25-1	TRBJ2-3	few	.
TGTGCCAGCAGCCCCCTAGCTCAAGAGACCCAGTACTTC	CASSPLAQETQYF	TRBV7-2	TRBJ2-5	few	.
TGTGCCAGCAGCCGCGGACTAGCGGCGAACACCGGGGAGCTGTTTTTT	CASSRGLAANTGELFF	TRBV13	TRBJ2-2	.	TRBD2
TGTGCCAGCAGTTACGGGACAGGGCTGAACACCGGGGAGCTGTTTTTT	CASSYGTGLNTGELFF	TRBV6-5	TRBJ2-2	few	TRBD1
TGTGCCAGTACCTCTGGACCCAGGGGGCCCCAGCATTTT	CASTSGPRGPQHF	TRBV7-3	TRBJ1-5	.	.
TGTGCCAGCAGCCTGGCCCCGGGGGGGGGCACAGATACGCAGTATTTT	CASSLAPGGGTDTQYF	TRBV11-2	TRBJ2-3	few	TRBD2
TGTGCCAGCAGCTTCCCCCGGGACAGGGGTGTCAATGAGCAGTTCTTC	CASSFPRDRGVNEQFF	TRBV5-4	TRBJ2-1	many	TRBD1
TGCGCCAGCGGTTTAACACATTCGAACACCGGGGAGCTGTTTTTT	CASGLTHSNTGELFF	TRBV4-1	TRBJ2-2	.	.
TGTGCCAGCAGTTACACACCTTCTAGCGGGAGAAGAGAGCAGTTCTTC	CASSYTPSSGRREQFF	TRBV6-5	TRBJ2-1	few	TRBD2
TGTGCCAGCAGCTTAGGACAAGGGGGGACAGATACGCAGTATTTT	CASSLGQGGTDTQYF	TRBV7-9	TRBJ2-3	few	.
TGTGCCAGCAGCTTCGGCAGGGGCACAGATACGCAGTATTTT	CASSFGRGTDTQYF	TRBV11-2	TRBJ2-3	.	.
TGTGCCAGCAGCTCGCAGGGGGCTCGACAGCCCCAGCATTTT	CASSSQGARQPQHF	TRBV7-2	TRBJ1-5	.	TRBD1
TGTGCCAGCACAGGCACAGATACGCAGTATTTT	CASTGTDTQYF	TRBV6-5	TRBJ2-3	few	.
TGTGCCAGCAGTTCCCTCTCGAGAGGGGTATTGCGGCAGTACTTC	CASSSLSRGVLRQYF	TRBV27	TRBJ2-7	.	.
TGTGCCAGCAGCCAAGGACAGACTAACACAGATACGCAGTATTTT	CASSQGQTNTDTQYF	TRBV11-3	TRBJ2-3	few	.
TGTGCCATCGAATTGGGGAACGGGGAGCTGTTTTTT	CAIELGNGELFF	TRBV10-3	TRBJ2-2	many	.
TGTGCCAGCAGCTTCCGGGACAGGGTTTTGTCTGGGGCCAACGTCCTGACTTTC	CASSFRDRVLSGANVLTF	TRBV7-9	TRBJ2-6	few	TRBD1
TGTGCCAGCAGCCCTCGGACCGGGGTGCAGTACTTC	CASSPRTGVQYF	TRBV13	TRBJ2-7	many	.
TGTGCCAGCAGCTTACCAGATGGGGCCGACGCCTTC	CASSLPDGADAF	TRBV11-2	TRBJ1-2	.	.
TGTGCCAGTCACCAGGACACCACCGGGGAGCTGTTTTTT	CASHQDTTGELFF	TRBV25-1	TRBJ2-2	.	.
TGTGCCATCAGGAGGACAGGGGGGTCCGGGGAGCTGTTTTTT	CAIRRTGGSGELFF	TRBV10-3	TRBJ2-2	.	TRBD1
TGTGCCAGCTCACCAGCCGCCGGGACAGATTATGGCTACACCTTC	CASSPAAGTDYGYTF	TRBV18	TRBJ1-2	.	TRBD1
TGTGCCAGCAGTGAGGGACTAGCGGTAACCGGGGAGCTGTTTTTT	CASSEGLAVTGELFF	TRBV2	TRBJ2-2	.	TRBD2
TGTGCCAGCAGCCGAGACAGGGTAACAGATACGCAGTATTTT	CASSRDRVTDTQYF	TRBV6-1	TRBJ2-3	few	TRBD1
TGTGCCAGTTCGGATGCGGGACAGGGACATGGCTACACCTTC	CASSDAGQGHGYTF	TRBV6-6	TRBJ1-2	many	TRBD1
TGTGCCACCAGCAGAGATAAGTCCTACGAGCAGTACTTC	CATSRDKSYEQYF	TRBV15	TRBJ2-7	few	.
TGTGCCAGCAGTTTTACGACAGACCAAGAGACCCAGTACTTC	CASSFTTDQETQYF	TRBV27	TRBJ2-5	few	.
TGTGCCAGCAGTTTTACCCACAACCCTAGAAATGAGCAGTTCTTC	CASSFTHNPRNEQFF	TRBV28	TRBJ2-1	few	.
TGTGCCAGCAGCTCGGGACAGAGCTCTGGAAACACCATATATTTT	CASSSGQSSGNTIYF	TRBV11-3	TRBJ1-3	.	TRBD1
TGTGCCAGCAGCTTCGACAGGCGGAAAAACACTGAAGCTTTCTTT	CASSFDRRKNTEAFF	TRBV7-8	TRBJ1-1	.	.
TGTGCCAGCAGCAAAGGAAACCCGGGAGCGTCCTACAATGAGCAGTTCTTC	CASSKGNPGASYNEQFF	TRBV21-1	TRBJ2-1	few	.
TGTGCCAGCAGTGACGCCAGGCTGTCGTTCTCTGAAGCTTTCTTT	CASSDARLSFSEAFF	TRBV2	TRBJ1-1	.	.
TGTGCCACCACGCCGGGACTAGACTACGAGCAGTACTTC	CATTPGLDYEQYF	TRBV28	TRBJ2-7	few	TRBD2